The 8 T cell receptor delta chains in this list originate from one sample, sequenced in a study of gammadelta T cells in human blood. TCRdb redid the clone calls on the RT-PCR reads with CATT. The sample shows about 1,700 delta-chain clones, 5% to 8.5% of them seen only once. The sequencing sample was made of non-Vgamma9Vdelta2 gamma-delta T cells from fetal blood. These TCRs come from a human fetus.

By sample share, this clone is medium-sized. The chain employs TRAV29/DV5 and TRDJ3; TRDD3 matches 9 bases. Trimming cost V 3 bases and J 0 bases; bases outside gene matches: 1. Germline CDR1 NSMFDY, CDR2 ISSIKDK. This CDR3 has 16 amino acids. The CDR3 protein is CAAILGDSWDTRQMFF. CDR3 in DNA: TGTGCAGCAATACTGGGGGACTCCTGGGACACCCGACAGATGTTTTTC.

This clone was counted only a few times. The chain employs TRDV3 and TRDJ3; 12 bases match TRDD3. This CDR3 spans 16 amino acids. Germline V gene sequence: CDR1 TVYSNPD, CDR2 GDNSRS (reference sequence). V lost 0 bases, J lost 3 bases, and 0 bases stayed unmatched. The CDR3 reads CAFSWGIRWDTRQMFF. CDR3 DNA sequence: TGTGCCTTTAGCTGGGGGATACGCTGGGACACCCGACAGATGTTTTTC.

In its sample, this clone ranks as medium-sized. The chain couples TRDV1 to TRDJ1; maybe TRDD3 (6 bases). The CDR3 is made up of 15 amino acids. Trimming shortened V by 2 bases and J by 0 bases, and 10 bases separated the two germline ends. Germline V gene data show CDR1 as TSWWSYY and CDR2 as QGS. CDR3 in amino acids: CALGEGGPYTDKLIF. CDR3 DNA: TGTGCTCTTGGGGAAGGGGGACCGTACACCGATAAACTCATCTTT.

This clone counts as large. The chain couples TRDV1 to TRDJ2; 12 nucleotides agree with TRDD3. V trimming: 0 bases; J trimming: 2 bases; junction bases outside the gene matches: 4. CDR3 length: 18 residues. CDR1 and CDR2 (germline): TSWWSYY, QGS. DNA for the CDR3: TGTGCTCTTGGGGAACTTCCTACTGGGGGATACTTGACAGCACAACTCTTCTTT. Translating it yields CALGELPTGGYLTAQLFF.

This clone has more than one count but fewer than ten. A read error may be the cause here, since a much bigger clone is one base away. The chain recombines TRAV29/DV5 with TRDJ2; a weak D match, TRDD3 (6 bases). CDR3 length: 14 residues. Germline V gives CDR1 NSMFDY, CDR2 ISSIKDK. The CDR3, as DNA: TGTGCAGCAAGCGGGGGGACTTTGACAGCACGACTCTTCTTT. Amino acid sequence: CAASGGTLTARLFF.

The rearrangement joins TRDV2 to TRDJ3; 9 nucleotides align to TRDD3. TCRdb gives no J gene; it was assigned here by matching the DNA to germline. The CDR3 totals 20 residues. CDR1 and CDR2 (germline): GEAIGNYY, EKD. J lost 0 bases, V lost 2 bases, and 10 bases had no gene match. The CDR3 DNA reads as TGTGCCTGTGACAAAGTACTGGGGGAAACCTACTCCTGGGACACCCGACAGATGTTTTTC. Translating it yields CACDKVLGETYSWDTRQMFF.

This clone has just a few counts. This rearrangement joins TRDV2 to TRDJ3, with 13 nucleotides matching TRDD3. Germline V CDR1 and CDR2: GEAIGNYY, EKD. V was pared by 3 bases and J by 0 bases, with 1 base of the junction left unmatched. This CDR3 has 18 amino acids. The CDR3, as DNA: TGTGCCTGTGACGACTGGGGGATACGCTCCTGGGACACCCGACAGATGTTTTTC. Translated, it gives CACDDWGIRSWDTRQMFF.

On this clone itself: This could be a read error, since a much larger clone is one nucleotide away. No J gene was assigned, while the V gene was called as TRAV29/DV5; TRDD3 is the table's D call and was not checked against the DNA. This CDR3 comprises 15 residues. Per the germline V gene, CDR1 is NSMFDY and CDR2 is ISSIKDK. For the CDR3, the DNA is TGTGCAGCAAGCGCGTTACTGGGGGATACAGCACAACGCTTCTTT. Amino acid sequence: CAASALLGDTAQRFF.